This T cell receptor (beta chain) appears in the sequencing data of a study of vaccination effects on CD4 cells after COVID-19. Study outcomes and limitations: The study had few convalescent patients and no early post-infection timepoints. There was marked clonal contraction among infection- and vaccine-induced clones late after vaccination.

Only in-frame clones appear in the TCRdb table, and some are missing; sequencing was by immunoSEQ multiplex PCR. The sample holds over 55,000 clones, around three quarters seen once. Concerning this clone: The antigen remains undetermined.

The CDR3 extends over 15 amino acids. The germline gives CDR1 SGHRS, CDR2 YFSETQ. The V gene end was trimmed by 3 bases and the J gene end by 0 bases; junction bases not matched to a gene: 4. Viral peptide pools were used in the ViraFEST assay to expand antigen-specific CD4+ T cells, and sequencing came afterward. Following culture for around 9 days, CD4+ T cells were isolated. Vaccinees lacked prior SARS-CoV-2 infection and tested negative for nucleocapsid antibodies. They grew over 1.5 million PBMC in each well, adding about 10 IU/ml IL-2 and 8.5 to 10 ug/ml peptides. Fresh IL-2-containing medium replaced half the medium on days 3 and 7.

Material: CD4+ T cells from PBMCs cultured with HCoV-OC43 spike peptides, obtained before COVID-19 vaccination. Documented subset: HCoV-OC43 spike overlapping peptide pool stimulation. V usage is TRBV5-1 and J usage is TRBJ1-1; 8 positions match TRBD1. The TCR originated in a human donor who received a COVID-19 vaccine. The CDR3, as DNA: TGCGCCAGCAGCTCCACGACAGGGGTGAACACTGAAGCTTTCTTT. Translated, it gives CASSSTTGVNTEAFF.